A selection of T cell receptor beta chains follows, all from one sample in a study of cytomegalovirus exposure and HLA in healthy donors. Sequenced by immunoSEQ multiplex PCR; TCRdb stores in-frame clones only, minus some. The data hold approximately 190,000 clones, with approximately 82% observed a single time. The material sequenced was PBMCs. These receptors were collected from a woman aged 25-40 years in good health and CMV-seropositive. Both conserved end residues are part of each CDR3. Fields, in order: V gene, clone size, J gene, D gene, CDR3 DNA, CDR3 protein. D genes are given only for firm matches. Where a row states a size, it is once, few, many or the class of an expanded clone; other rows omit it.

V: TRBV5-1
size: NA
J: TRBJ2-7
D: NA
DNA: TGCGCCAGCAGCTTGGGCAGGGGGGAGTACGAGCAGTACTTC
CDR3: CASSLGRGEYEQYF

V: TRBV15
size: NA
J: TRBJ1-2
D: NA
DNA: TGTGCCACCAGCAGTGAACAGGGTTATGGCTACACCTTC
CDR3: CATSSEQGYGYTF

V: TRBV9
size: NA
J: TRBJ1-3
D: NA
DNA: TGTGCCAGCAGCATGGACAGAAGCCCTGGAAACACCATATATTTT
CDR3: CASSMDRSPGNTIYF

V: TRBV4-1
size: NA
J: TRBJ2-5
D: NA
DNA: TGCGCCAGCAGCCAAGTACAAAGGGGCCTAGGGGAGACCCAGTACTTC
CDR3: CASSQVQRGLGETQYF

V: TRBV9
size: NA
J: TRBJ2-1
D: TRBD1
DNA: TGTGCCAGCAGCGTAAGACCCGGGGGGACAGGGGGTTACAATGAGCAGTTCTTC
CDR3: CASSVRPGGTGGYNEQFF

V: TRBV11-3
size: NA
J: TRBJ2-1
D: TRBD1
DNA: TGTGCCAGCAGCCATGGACAGGGAGCCTACAATGAGCAGTTCTTC
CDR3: CASSHGQGAYNEQFF

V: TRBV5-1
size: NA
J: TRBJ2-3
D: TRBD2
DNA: TGCGCCAGCAGCTCGACGGGAGGGCCAGCAGATACGCAGTATTTT
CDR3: CASSSTGGPADTQYF

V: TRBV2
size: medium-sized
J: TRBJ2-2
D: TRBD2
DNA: TGTGCCAGCAGTGAACGTTTAGCGGGAGATGGAGGGGAGCTGTTTTTT
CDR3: CASSERLAGDGGELFF

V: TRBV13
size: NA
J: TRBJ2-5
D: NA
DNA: TGTGCCAGCAGCCAACAGGGCCAGGAGACCCAGTACTTC
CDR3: CASSQQGQETQYF

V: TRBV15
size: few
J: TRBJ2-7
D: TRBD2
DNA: TGTGCCACCAGCAGCGGGACTACGTACGAGCAGTACTTC
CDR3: CATSSGTTYEQYF

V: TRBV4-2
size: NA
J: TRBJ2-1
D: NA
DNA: TGTGCCAGCAGCCAAGACGGGTCCTACAATGAGCAGTTCTTC
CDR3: CASSQDGSYNEQFF

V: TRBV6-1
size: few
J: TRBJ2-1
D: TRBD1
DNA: TGTGCCAGCAGACTGTACGGGACAGGGGGAGAGCAGTTCTTC
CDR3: CASRLYGTGGEQFF

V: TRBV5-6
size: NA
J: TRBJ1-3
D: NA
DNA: TGTGCCAGCAGCTTGGGAGGGCCTAACTCTGGAAACACCATATATTTT
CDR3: CASSLGGPNSGNTIYF

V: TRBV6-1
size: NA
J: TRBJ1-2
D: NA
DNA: TGTGCCAGCACAGGGTCAGCTAACTATGGCTACACCTTC
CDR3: CASTGSANYGYTF

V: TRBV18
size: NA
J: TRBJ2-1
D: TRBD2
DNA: TGTGCCAGCTCACCGGTAGGGACTAGCGGGAGTTTGGAGCAGTTCTTC
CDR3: CASSPVGTSGSLEQFF

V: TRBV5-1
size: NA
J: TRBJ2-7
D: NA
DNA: TGCGCCAGCAGCCCGTTCGACAGCACCTACGAGCAGTACTTC
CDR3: CASSPFDSTYEQYF

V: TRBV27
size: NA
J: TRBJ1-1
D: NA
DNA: TGTGCCAGCAGTCACAGGAACACTGAAGCTTTCTTT
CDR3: CASSHRNTEAFF

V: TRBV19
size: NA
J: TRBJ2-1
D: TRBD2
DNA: TGTGCCAGCAACACTAGCGGGAGGCCCTACAATGAGCAGTTCTTC
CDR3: CASNTSGRPYNEQFF

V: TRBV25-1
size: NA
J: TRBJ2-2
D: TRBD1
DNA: TGTGCCAGCAGTGAGAGACAGGGCGGGCCCGGGGAGCTGTTTTTT
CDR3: CASSERQGGPGELFF

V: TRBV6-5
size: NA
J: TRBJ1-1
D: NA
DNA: TGTGCCAGCAGTAGGGGTGTAACTGAAGCTTTCTTT
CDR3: CASSRGVTEAFF

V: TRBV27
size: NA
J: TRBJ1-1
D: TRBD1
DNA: TGTGCCAGTAAAGGGACAGAATTACGGCACACTGAAGCTTTCTTT
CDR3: CASKGTELRHTEAFF

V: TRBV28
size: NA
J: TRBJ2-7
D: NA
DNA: TGTGCCAGCAGTCCTACCCTAATGAGATGGAGTGGATCCTACGAGCAGTACTTC
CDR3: CASSPTLMRWSGSYEQYF

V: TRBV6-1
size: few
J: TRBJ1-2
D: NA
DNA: TGTGCCAGCAACCGACTAGGTGTCTATGGCTACACCTTC
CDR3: CASNRLGVYGYTF

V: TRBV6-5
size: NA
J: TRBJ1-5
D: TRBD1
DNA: TGTGCCAGCAGTCCCTCAGGGCAGGGGGGCCAGCCCCAGCATTTT
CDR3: CASSPSGQGGQPQHF

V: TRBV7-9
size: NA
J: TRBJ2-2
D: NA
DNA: TGTGCCAGCAGCCTTGGAGACAGGACCGGGGAGCTGTTTTTT
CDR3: CASSLGDRTGELFF

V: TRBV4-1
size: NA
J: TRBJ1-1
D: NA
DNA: TGCGCCAGCAGCCAAGGCGACACTGAAGCTTTCTTT
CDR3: CASSQGDTEAFF

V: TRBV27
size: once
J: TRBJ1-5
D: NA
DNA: TGTGCCAGCAGTTTACAGGGAAATCAGCCCCAGCATTTT
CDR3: CASSLQGNQPQHF

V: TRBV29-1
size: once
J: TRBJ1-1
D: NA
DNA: TGCAGCGTTACGGGGTTGAACACTGAAGCTTTCTTT
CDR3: CSVTGLNTEAFF

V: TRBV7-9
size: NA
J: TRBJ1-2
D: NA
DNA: TGTGCCAGCAGCTTTGGCGGGCAGCTAAGTAACTATGGCTACACCTTC
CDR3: CASSFGGQLSNYGYTF

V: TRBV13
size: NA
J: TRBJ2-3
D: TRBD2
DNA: TGTGCCAGCAGCTCCCCGGGACTAGCGGCTAATCTCCTGGATACGCAGTATTTT
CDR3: CASSSPGLAANLLDTQYF

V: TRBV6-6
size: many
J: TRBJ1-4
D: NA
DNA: TGTGCCAGCAGCCCCCCAGGGGCAACTAATGAAAAACTGTTTTTT
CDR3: CASSPPGATNEKLFF

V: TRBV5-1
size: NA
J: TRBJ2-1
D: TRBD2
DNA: TGCGCCAGCAGCCTCGGACTAGCGGGAGGGTCCTACAATGAGCAGTTCTTC
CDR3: CASSLGLAGGSYNEQFF

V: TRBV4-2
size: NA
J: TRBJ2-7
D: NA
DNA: TGTGCCAGCGGCACAGGAACCTACGAGCAGTACTTC
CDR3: CASGTGTYEQYF

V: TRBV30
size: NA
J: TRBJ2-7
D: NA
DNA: TGTGCCTGGAGTTCAGGGTTCTTTTACGAGCAGTACTTC
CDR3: CAWSSGFFYEQYF

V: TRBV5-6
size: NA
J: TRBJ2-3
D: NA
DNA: TGTGCCAGCAGCAGACAAGTCGATACGCAGTATTTT
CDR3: CASSRQVDTQYF

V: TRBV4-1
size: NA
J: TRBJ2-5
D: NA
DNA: TGCGCCAGCAGCCAAGATTTTCTCGACTTC
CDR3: CASSQDFLDF

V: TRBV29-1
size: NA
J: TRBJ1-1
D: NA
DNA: TGCAGCGTTGTGGGGGGGGCGCGGACTGAAGCTTTCTTT
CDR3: CSVVGGARTEAFF

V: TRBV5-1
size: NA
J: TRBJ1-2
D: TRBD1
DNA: TGCGCCAGCAGCGCGGACAGGCTTTATGACTACACCTTC
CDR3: CASSADRLYDYTF

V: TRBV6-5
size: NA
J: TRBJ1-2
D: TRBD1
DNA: TGTGCCAGCAGTTTCGACAGGGACAACTATGGCTACACCTTC
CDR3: CASSFDRDNYGYTF

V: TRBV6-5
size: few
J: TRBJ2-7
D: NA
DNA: TGTGCCAGCAGTTACCATGGCAACAACCCCTACGAGCAGTACTTC
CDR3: CASSYHGNNPYEQYF

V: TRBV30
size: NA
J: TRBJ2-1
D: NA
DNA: TGTGCCTGGATGGGATCCCTAGCGCCAGGCGGTGAGCAGTTCTTC
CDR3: CAWMGSLAPGGEQFF

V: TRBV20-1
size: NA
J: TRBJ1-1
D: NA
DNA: TGCAGTGCCCCCGGAGGTTTCTTT
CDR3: CSAPGGFF

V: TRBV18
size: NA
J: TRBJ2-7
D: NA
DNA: TGTGCCAGCTCACCACTACAGGCGGACTCCTACGAGCAGTACTTC
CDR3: CASSPLQADSYEQYF

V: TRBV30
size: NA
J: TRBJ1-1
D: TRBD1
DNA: TGTGCCTGGAGTTCGACAGGGCTTGGGACTGAAGCTTTCTTT
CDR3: CAWSSTGLGTEAFF

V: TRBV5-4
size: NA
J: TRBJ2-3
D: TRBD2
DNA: TGTGCCAGCAGCGGGGGGGGCACAGATACGCAGTATTTT
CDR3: CASSGGGTDTQYF

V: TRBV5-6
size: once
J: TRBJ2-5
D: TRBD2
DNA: TGTGCCAGCAGCAACCCGGCTAGCGGGGTGCAGATAAACGAGACCCAGTACTTC
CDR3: CASSNPASGVQINETQYF

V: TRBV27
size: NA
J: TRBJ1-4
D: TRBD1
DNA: TGTGCCAGCGCCTTCGGGACAGGGGTTGAAAAACTGTTTTTT
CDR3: CASAFGTGVEKLFF

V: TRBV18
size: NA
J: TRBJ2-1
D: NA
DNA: TGTGCCAGCTCACCACGTTCTAGCGCCGGTGAGCAGTTCTTC
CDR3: CASSPRSSAGEQFF

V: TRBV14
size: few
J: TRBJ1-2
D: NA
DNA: TGTGCCAGCAGCCGCATGACAGGATCTCACGGCTACACCTTC
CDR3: CASSRMTGSHGYTF

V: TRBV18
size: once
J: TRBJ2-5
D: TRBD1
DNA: TGTGCCAGCTCACAAGACAGGGGCGAGACCCAGTACTTC
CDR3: CASSQDRGETQYF

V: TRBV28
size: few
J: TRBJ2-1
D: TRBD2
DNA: TGTGCCAGCAGTTTATCTGCGGGAGTGTTTGAGCAGTTCTTC
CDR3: CASSLSAGVFEQFF

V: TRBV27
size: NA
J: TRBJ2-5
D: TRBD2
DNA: TGTGCCAGCGGGAGGGTGACTAGCGGGCCCTGGGAGACCCAGTACTTC
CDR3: CASGRVTSGPWETQYF

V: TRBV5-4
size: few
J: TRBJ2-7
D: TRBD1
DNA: TGTGCCAGCAGCTGGGGGACAGCCTACGAGCAGTACTTC
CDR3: CASSWGTAYEQYF

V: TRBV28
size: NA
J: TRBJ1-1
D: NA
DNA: TGTGCCAGCAGTTTCCCCGGGGTTGTGGGAAACAGTCTGTCTGAAGCTTTCTTT
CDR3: CASSFPGVVGNSLSEAFF

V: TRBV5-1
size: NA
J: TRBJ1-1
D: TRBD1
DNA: TGCGCCAGCAGCTTGACCCCGGGACAGACGAACACTGAAGCTTTCTTT
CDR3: CASSLTPGQTNTEAFF

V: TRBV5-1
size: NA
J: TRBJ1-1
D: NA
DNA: TGCGCCAGCAGCTTCCGCAGGGTGGGTGACACTGAAGCTTTCTTT
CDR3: CASSFRRVGDTEAFF

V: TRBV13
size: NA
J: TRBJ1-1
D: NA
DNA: TGTGCCAGCAGCCAAGGCCAGGCAATGAACACTGAAGCTTTCTTT
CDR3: CASSQGQAMNTEAFF

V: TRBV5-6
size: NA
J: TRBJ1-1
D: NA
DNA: TGTGCCAGCAGCTTGCGGCAGGGGACACAGAACACTGAAGCTTTCTTT
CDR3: CASSLRQGTQNTEAFF